These 26 T cell receptor beta chains originate from one sample sequenced in a study of beta chain features in type 1 diabetes (dated by TCRdb to 2016 to 2018). The library was obtained by the immunoSEQ multiplex PCR assay. The entire amount of isolated RNA was reverse transcribed using the High Capacity cDNA Reverse Transcription Kit, so the sequenced TCRB transcripts were expressed ones. In its TCRdb copy, this immuneACCESS table keeps in-frame sequences only and misses some clones. Where compared with another copy, unresolved V genes explain less than half of these, and the others have no known cause. Present in this sample are about 200,000 clones, 9.5% to 13% of which were seen just once. The top ten constitute approximately 1.5% of the sample. What was sequenced was central memory CD4+ T cells from blood. The receptor source for this set is a young man in good health.

The chain uses TRBV11-2 and TRBJ2-7, with TRBD1 matching over 7 bases. The CDR3 sequence is 13 residues long. J was trimmed by 8 bases and V by 5 bases; bases with no gene match: 9. Germline values: CDR1 SGHAT, CDR2 FQNNGV. The CDR3 DNA sequence: TGTGCCAGCAGCCGCGACAGGGTGGTAAAGCAGTACTTC. Translating gives CASSRDRVVKQYF.

This chain connects TRBV5-1 to TRBJ2-5; no clear D. Germline values: CDR1 SGHRS, CDR2 YFSETQ. The CDR3 sequence is 14 residues long. Trimming stripped 4 bases from V and 2 bases from J, with 12 bases between. CDR3 bases: TGCGCCAGCAGCCGAGCCTCGCGACAAGAGACCCAGTACTTC. Its translation is CASSRASRQETQYF.

This clone came up a few times. The chain links TRBV20-1 to TRBJ2-1; D may be TRBD1 (5 bases). The germline V gene has CDR1 DFQATT and CDR2 SNEGSKA (reference sequence). V shed 4 bases and J shed 9 bases, with 10 bases lying between them. The CDR3 sequence is 11 residues long. The DNA of the CDR3 is TGCAGTGCTACCCAGGGTGGTGAGCAGTTCTTC. Encoded protein: CSATQGGEQFF.

This clone was observed a handful of times. This chain uses TRBV9 with TRBJ2-7, with 8 nucleotides matching TRBD1. This CDR3 is built from 16 residues. Germline values: CDR1 SGDLS, CDR2 YYNGEE. The J segment lost 3 bases and the V segment lost 4 bases, leaving 12 bases of the junction unmatched. The CDR3 nucleotides are TGTGCCAGCAGCTCCCAGGGGGCATTTGGGTTCTACGAGCAGTACTTC. Its protein product is CASSSQGAFGFYEQYF.

This clone occurred a few times. The rearrangement links TRBV6-1 to TRBJ1-5; the D is unclear. The germline V gene has CDR1 MNHNS and CDR2 SASEGT. CDR3 size: 16 residues. The V end lost 0 bases, the J end lost 2 bases, and 11 bases lay between the germline ends. DNA of the CDR3: TGTGCCAGCAGTGAAGCTCCCGGGATTGGCAATCAGCCCCAGCATTTT. Translating it yields CASSEAPGIGNQPQHF.

This clone has ten or more counts. The same CDR3 arises from other DNA sequences in this sample as well. The chain joins TRBV18 to TRBJ1-1, with D hard to call. V lost 3 bases to trimming and J lost 2 bases, with 7 bases between them. The CDR3 loop spans 13 amino acids. The V gene's germline CDR1 is KGHSH and CDR2 LQKENI. CDR3 DNA sequence: TGTGCCAGCTCACCGCAGAGAAACACTGAAGCTTTCTTT. The encoded protein is CASSPQRNTEAFF.

The chain recombines TRBV6-6 with TRBJ1-1; D uncertain. The germline CDR1 and CDR2 sequences are MNHNY and SVGAGI (reference sequence). V was cut by 2 bases and J by 1 base, with 8 bases left in between. The CDR3 sequence is 14 residues long. CDR3 in amino acids: CASSYRAGNTEAFF. In DNA form, the CDR3 reads TGTGCCAGCAGTTACCGGGCGGGGAACACTGAAGCTTTCTTT.

This clone was seen a handful of times. The rearrangement joins TRBV5-6 to TRBJ2-3; D is unclear. The V gene's germline CDR1 is SGHDT and CDR2 YYEEEE. The CDR3 length is 13 residues. V lost 0 bases, J lost 4 bases, and 6 bases lay in between. Here the CDR3 reads CASSLGTSDTQYF. Written as DNA, the CDR3 is TGTGCCAGCAGCTTGGGTACTTCAGATACGCAGTATTTT. The full variable domain, rest sourced from reference TRBV5-6 and TRBJ2-3, is DAGVTQSPTHLIKTRGQQVTLRCSPKSGHDTVSWYQQALGQGPQFIFQYYEEEERQRGNFPDRFSGHQFPNYSSELNVNALLLGDSALYLCASSLGTSDTQYFGPGTRLTVL.

The J gene is TRBJ1-1, the V gene TRBV6-5; perhaps TRBD1 as D (5 bases). Between the trimmed V and J ends, which lost 2 bases and 4 bases, there was a span of 14 bases. Germline V lookup: CDR1 MNHEY, CDR2 SVGAGI. The length of the CDR3 is 15 residues. This CDR3 reads CASSYGQGVTTEAFF. The CDR3 region has the DNA TGTGCCAGCAGTTACGGGCAGGGTGTCACCACTGAAGCTTTCTTT.

This clone was seen more than once but under ten times. The rearrangement links TRBV29-1 to TRBJ2-7; D remains ambiguous. The germline V gene encodes CDR1 SQVTM and CDR2 ANQGSEA. V shed 0 bases and J shed 3 bases, with 9 bases lying between them. This CDR3 has 13 amino acids. CDR3 sequence (DNA): TGCAGCGTTGAAGAGGGGTTCCTCTACGAGCAGTACTTC. It specifies CSVEEGFLYEQYF.

CDR3 bases: TGTGCCAGCAGCCGGACCGGACCGCTCACTGGGGCCAACGTCCTGACTTTC. Translated: CASSRTGPLTGANVLTF. The gene calls are TRBV9 and TRBJ2-6, with unresolved D. Trimming took off 4 bases at V and 2 bases at J, with 16 bases between the two ends. The CDR3 consists of 17 residues. The germline V gene has CDR1 SGDLS and CDR2 YYNGEE.

This chain uses TRBV5-1 with TRBJ2-3; D is undetermined. With 4 bases removed from V and 4 bases from J, the gap between germline ends came to 10 bases. Germline V gene sequence: CDR1 SGHRS, CDR2 YFSETQ. The CDR3 is made up of 13 amino acids. For the CDR3, the DNA is TGCGCCAGCAGCCGCGAGTCTGCAGATACGCAGTATTTT. Its translation: CASSRESADTQYF. Full variable domain (rest looked up from reference TRBV5-1 and TRBJ2-3): KAGVTQTPRYLIKTRGQQVTLSCSPISGHRSVSWYQQTPGQGLQFLFEYFSETQRNKGNFPGRFSGRQFSNSRSEMNVSTLELGDSALYLCASSRESADTQYFGPGTRLTVL.

This clone was seen at least ten times. J is TRBJ2-5 and V is TRBV11-2; 12 bases fit TRBD2. The junction had 9 bases not matched to a gene; V was cut back by 5 bases and J by 5 bases. The germline V gene encodes CDR1 SGHAT and CDR2 FQNNGV. The CDR3 has 16 residues. The CDR3 DNA is TGTGCCAGCAGCGAGACTAGCGGGAGAACAGGGGAGACCCAGTACTTC. As protein: CASSETSGRTGETQYF.

The CDR3 coding sequence is TGTGCCAGCCAGCTCGTGGGTTTCGACGGCGAGCAGTACTTC. It encodes CASQLVGFDGEQYF. This chain connects TRBV28 to TRBJ2-7, with unresolved D. CDR3 length: 14 residues. Trimming left V 8 bases short and J 6 bases short, with 20 bases between. The germline V gene has CDR1 MDHEN and CDR2 SYDVKM. The whole variable domain, remainder taken from reference TRBV28 and TRBJ2-7, is DVKVTQSSRYLVKRTGEKVFLECVQDMDHENMFWYRQDPGLGLRLIYFSYDVKMKEKGDIPEGYSVSREKKERFSLILESASTNQTSMYLCASQLVGFDGEQYFGPGTRLTVT.

The gene calls are TRBV9 and TRBJ2-3; D might be TRBD2 (6 bases). The ends were cut back, 0 bases at V and 9 bases at J, with 11 bases in the middle. Germline CDR1 and CDR2: SGDLS and YYNGEE. The CDR3 totals 13 residues. The CDR3 loop is CASSVVEGNTQYF. As DNA, the CDR3 is TGTGCCAGCAGCGTAGTGGAGGGTAACACGCAGTATTTT.

This clone turned up a few times. The rearrangement links TRBV29-1 to TRBJ1-1; D unresolved. V was clipped by 7 bases and J by 1 base, with 13 bases between them. The CDR3 spans 13 residues. The germline CDR1 and CDR2 sequences are SQVTM and ANQGSEA. CDR3 sequence (DNA): TGCAGCGCCCTACAAGAGTGGAACACTGAAGCTTTCTTT. It yields the protein CSALQEWNTEAFF.

The CDR3 region has the DNA TGCGCCTACTACCCCGGACACACTCAAGGGGACTCCTACGAGCAGTACTTC. Translated, it gives CAYYPGHTQGDSYEQYF. The chain combines TRBV23-1 with TRBJ2-7, with a possible D match to TRBD1 (5 bases). TRBV23-1 is an open reading frame, and its role is uncertain. V was trimmed by 11 bases and J by 0 bases, leaving 26 bases between them. The length of the CDR3 is 17 residues.

V gene TRBV18 combines with J gene TRBJ2-5, with 9 bases lining up with TRBD1. The CDR3 covers 15 residues. With 2 bases clipped from V and 1 base from J, the junction kept 2 bases outside the gene matches. In germline, CDR1 is KGHSH, CDR2 LQKENI. The CDR3 is CASSPRQGGQETQYF. The CDR3 DNA sequence: TGTGCCAGCTCACCAAGACAGGGGGGCCAAGAGACCCAGTACTTC.

This clone has ten or more counts. The chain is built from TRBV30 and TRBJ2-2; perhaps TRBD1 as D (5 bases). CDR1 GTSNPN and CDR2 SVGIG come from the germline V gene (reference sequence). This CDR3 contains 14 residues. V was shortened by 8 bases and J by 1 base, with 14 bases between the two germline ends. This CDR3 reads CAEGRTGNTGELFF. The CDR3 nucleotides read TGTGCCGAAGGGCGAACAGGGAACACCGGGGAGCTGTTTTTT.

Notes on this clone: This sequence is one base from a far larger clone and is likely a read error. The chain links TRBV29-1 to TRBJ2-2; possible D gene TRBD2, 5 bases. The CDR3 is 14 residues long. Per the germline V gene, CDR1 is SQVTM and CDR2 is ANQGSEA. CDR3 protein: CSVEDWTRTGELVF. CDR3 sequence (DNA): TGCAGCGTTGAAGACTGGACGAGGACCGGGGAGCTGGTTTTT.

Points on this clone: A read error may explain this, as a much larger clone is one base away. J is TRBJ2-7 and V is TRBV25-1; D gene uncertain. The CDR3 consists of 15 residues. V dropped 3 bases and J dropped 0 bases, with 12 bases sitting between them. The germline V gene has CDR1 MGHDK and CDR2 SYGVNS. The CDR3 here is CASSDWRTSSYEQYF. The CDR3 nucleotides read TGTGCCAGCAGTGACTGGAGAACCAGCTCCTACGAGCAGTACTTC.

This clone showed up just a few times. The gene calls are TRBV25-1 and TRBJ2-2; D might be TRBD2 (5 bases). The germline V gene encodes CDR1 MGHDK and CDR2 SYGVNS. The CDR3 consists of 15 residues. V was cut by 2 bases and J by 1 base, with 8 bases left in between. The CDR3 nucleotides are TGTGCCAGCAGTGAAATGGGAGAGAACACCGGGGAGCTGTTTTTT. Translation gives CASSEMGENTGELFF.

The chain couples TRBV9 to TRBJ1-3; D is unclear. The CDR3 has 16 residues. CDR1 and CDR2 from the germline V gene are SGDLS and YYNGEE. V was pared by 4 bases and J by 2 bases, with 16 bases between. DNA for the CDR3: TGTGCCAGCAGCCCCCAGGATAGTAGGGCTGGAAACACCATATATTTT. Protein: CASSPQDSRAGNTIYF.

This clone was counted a few times. The V gene is TRBV23-1, the J gene TRBJ2-7; 12 nucleotides line up with TRBD1. TRBV23-1 carries the ORF label, with uncertain function. The CDR3 runs to 16 residues. V gave up 4 bases and J gave up 4 bases; unmatched junction bases: 8. The CDR3 is CASSRRDRGRQYEQYF. Here the CDR3 DNA reads TGCGCCAGCAGTCGGAGGGACAGGGGGCGTCAGTACGAGCAGTACTTC.

This clone was counted only a few times. J is TRBJ2-2 and V is TRBV29-1; a possible D gene is TRBD1 (6 bases). V was clipped by 6 bases and J by 4 bases, with 12 bases between them. The length of the CDR3 is 13 residues. Germline V lookup: CDR1 SQVTM, CDR2 ANQGSEA. CDR3 DNA sequence: TGCAGCGTCCTGACAGGTCCCACCGGGGAGCTGTTTTTT. Translation gives CSVLTGPTGELFF.

For the CDR3, the DNA is TGCAGCGCTGGACTGGGGGCCCAATACGAGCAGTACTTC. It is translated as CSAGLGAQYEQYF. This sequence joins TRBV29-1 and TRBJ2-7; D might be TRBD1 (6 bases). Trimming left V 7 bases short and J 4 bases short, with 17 bases between. Germline CDR1 SQVTM, CDR2 ANQGSEA. This CDR3 has 13 amino acids.